The source of this TCR beta chain is a study of blood T cell repertoires in COVID-19. Study summary: Specimens from acute and convalescent COVID-19 originated in the United States, Italy and Spain. Sample material is recorded as cDNA or gDNA derived from T cells, B-cell-depleted T cells, or PBMCs.

Germline CDR1 is MNHEY and CDR2 is SVGEGT. This CDR3 is 15 amino acids long. Germline trimming cut 0 bases from V and 2 bases from J; bases unmatched to any gene: 4. Authors' data handling: Reference gene primer amplification gave estimated nucleated cell counts. Clones were sequenced by immunoSEQ multiplex PCR, and TCRdb holds only the in-frame ones, with some missing. The V and J calls and the clone size are those of that table, but D and trimming were determined from the DNA. The data show fewer than 120,000 clones, about three quarters seen once. The sequenced material came from peripheral blood. This clonotype was obtained from a woman aged 80 or older with active or convalescent COVID-19. The chain links TRBV6-2 or TRBV6-3 to TRBJ2-7, with TRBD1 identical over 7 bases. The CDR3 DNA sequence: TGTGCCAGCAGTTACTCGGGCGACAGGGCCTACGAGCAGTACTTC. Its translation: CASSYSGDRAYEQYF.